These 25 T cell receptor beta chains were all obtained from the same sample, sequenced in a study of blood T cell repertoires in COVID-19. Repertoires were generated with immunoSEQ multiplex PCR, while TCRdb's copy carries only in-frame clones and drops some. The sample consists of about 250,000 clones, around 90% of them appearing once. The specimen sequenced was peripheral blood. These receptor sequences come from a woman aged 60-70 years with COVID-19, enrolled during active disease.

This chain links TRBV18 with TRBJ2-5; a weak D match, TRBD1 (6 bases). V gave up 3 bases and J gave up 4 bases, with 12 bases separating them. From germline, CDR1 is KGHSH and CDR2 LQKENI. CDR3 length equals 14 residues. CDR3 sequence: CASSPGAARETQYF. The DNA of the CDR3 is TGTGCCAGCTCACCGGGGGCTGCTCGAGAGACCCAGTACTTC.

This clone was observed once. This rearrangement joins TRBV7-9 to TRBJ2-1; 8 bases line up with TRBD2. Per germline, CDR1 SEHNR and CDR2 FQNEAQ (reference sequence). CDR3 length: 14 residues. The V segment lost 4 bases and the J segment 12 bases; nucleotides outside the gene matches: 11. DNA of the CDR3: TGTGCCAGCAGCTCACCGGGACTAGTCGGTGGGCAGTTCTTC. This encodes CASSSPGLVGGQFF.

CDR3 coding DNA: TGCGCCAGCAGCCAAGAGTGGCGGGGGGCGTGGGAAAAACTGTTTTTT. It codes for CASSQEWRGAWEKLFF. The rearrangement uses TRBV4-3 and TRBJ1-4; D is possibly TRBD1 (6 bases). Trimming removed 0 bases from V and 8 bases from J, with 16 bases in between. This CDR3 is 16 amino acids long. CDR1 is LGHNA and CDR2 is YSLEER in the germline V gene.

V gene TRBV18 combines with J gene TRBJ1-4; D ambiguous. Germline V gene data show CDR1 as KGHSH and CDR2 as LQKENI. The CDR3 totals 15 residues. V dropped 5 bases and J dropped 0 bases, with 10 bases sitting between them. CDR3 sequence: CASSTSEPTNEKLFF. The CDR3 DNA sequence: TGTGCCAGCTCAACCTCCGAGCCAACTAATGAAAAACTGTTTTTT.

The V call is TRBV5-4, the J call TRBJ2-1, with a tentative D call TRBD2 (5 bases). This CDR3 contains 17 residues. Germline V gene data show CDR1 as SGHNT and CDR2 as YYREEE (reference sequence). Trimming pared 0 bases from V and 8 bases from J, leaving 21 bases between. The CDR3 protein is CASSLALVGGFPDEQFF. CDR3 DNA sequence: TGTGCCAGCAGCTTGGCGCTAGTAGGAGGTTTTCCAGATGAGCAGTTCTTC.

V usage is TRBV2 and J usage is TRBJ1-1; the match to TRBD1 covers 8 bases. Trimming cost V 6 bases and J 6 bases; bases outside gene matches: 12. The CDR3 runs 15 residues. The germline V gene encodes CDR1 SNHLY and CDR2 FYNNEI. DNA of the CDR3: TGTGCCAGCAGACCCGGACAGGGAAGATACTCTGAAGCTTTCTTT. This sequence encodes CASRPGQGRYSEAFF.

The V and J genes are TRBV4-3 and TRBJ2-3; TRBD2 aligns across 9 bases. Germline loops: CDR1 LGHNA, CDR2 YSLEER. This CDR3 is 16 amino acids long. The junction had 10 bases not matched to a gene; V was cut back by 4 bases and J by 5 bases. CDR3 protein: CASSPLGAGGLDTQYF. DNA for the CDR3: TGCGCCAGCAGCCCCCTTGGGGCGGGGGGGCTAGATACGCAGTATTTT.

This clone was found a few times. CDR3 in DNA: TGTGCCAGTAGTAGGTCGGGTAATTCACCCCTCCACTTT. This encodes CASSRSGNSPLHF. The V call is TRBV19, the J call TRBJ1-6; no firm D call. CDR1 is LNHDA and CDR2 is SQIVND in the germline V gene (reference sequence). V was trimmed by 4 bases and J by 6 bases, leaving 7 bases between them. CDR3 length: 13 residues. The full variable domain, completed using reference TRBV19 and TRBJ1-6, is DGGITQSPKYLFRKEGQNVTLSCEQNLNHDAMYWYRQDPGQGLRLIYYSQIVNDFQKGDIAEGYSVSREKKESFPLTVTSAQKNPTAFYLCASSRSGNSPLHFGNGTRLTVT.

J is TRBJ1-1 and V is TRBV18; D gene uncertain. The CDR3 has 14 amino acids. Germline CDR1 is KGHSH and CDR2 is LQKENI. V was pared by 4 bases and J by 0 bases, with 9 bases between. Here the CDR3 reads CASSLQPLNTEAFF. CDR3 coding DNA: TGTGCCAGCTCACTACAGCCTTTGAACACTGAAGCTTTCTTT.

V gene TRBV6-5 combines with J gene TRBJ1-1; the D is unclear. Trimming pared 5 bases from V and 6 bases from J, leaving 16 bases between. The CDR3 has 14 residues. Germline-derived CDR1 and CDR2 are MNHEY and SVGAGI. The CDR3 protein is CASSPSRTNPEAFF. In nucleotides, the CDR3 is TGTGCCAGCAGTCCCTCTAGGACTAACCCTGAAGCTTTCTTT.

This clone was observed once. The chain couples TRBV19 to TRBJ1-2, with D perhaps matching TRBD1 (6 bases). CDR1 LNHDA and CDR2 SQIVND come from the germline V gene (reference sequence). The CDR3 is 14 residues long. V lost 7 bases and J 2 bases, leaving 14 bases between the germline ends. CDR3 region: CASTEDSMNYGYTF. For the CDR3, the DNA is TGTGCCAGTACCGAGGACAGCATGAACTATGGCTACACCTTC. Complete variable domain (other parts from reference TRBV19 and TRBJ1-2): DGGITQSPKYLFRKEGQNVTLSCEQNLNHDAMYWYRQDPGQGLRLIYYSQIVNDFQKGDIAEGYSVSREKKESFPLTVTSAQKNPTAFYLCASTEDSMNYGYTFGSGTRLTVV.

This clone was picked up a small number of times. The chain is built from TRBV6-1 and TRBJ1-1; D may be TRBD1 (6 bases). Trimming took 0 bases from V and 11 from J, leaving 13 bases between them. The CDR3 is 13 residues long. Germline V gene lookup returns CDR1 MNHNS and CDR2 SASEGT. The CDR3 protein is CASSEAPGASAFF. CDR3 DNA sequence: TGTGCCAGCAGTGAAGCCCCAGGGGCAAGCGCTTTCTTT.

The chain employs TRBV6-2 or TRBV6-3 and TRBJ1-1, with D possibly matching TRBD1 (6 bases). Trimming removed 2 bases from V and 8 bases from J, with 15 bases in between. The germline gives CDR1 MNHEY, CDR2 SVGEGT. This CDR3 is 14 amino acids long. CDR3 in DNA: TGTGCCAGCAGTTACACCGGACAGTTAGGCGAAGCTTTCTTT. As protein: CASSYTGQLGEAFF.

The chain carries TRBV9 and TRBJ2-3; D not resolved. There are 14 residues in the CDR3. The germline V gene encodes CDR1 SGDLS and CDR2 YYNGEE. V was trimmed by 0 bases and J by 0 bases, leaving 5 bases between them. The DNA for the CDR3 is TGTGCCAGCAGCGTAGACTACAGCACAGATACGCAGTATTTT. As protein: CASSVDYSTDTQYF.

The J gene is TRBJ2-3, the V gene TRBV29-1; D unresolved. Trimming took off 4 bases at V and 6 bases at J, with 8 bases between the two ends. The germline gives CDR1 SQVTM, CDR2 ANQGSEA. This CDR3 region has 11 residues. This chain's CDR3 is CSVGRMDTQYF. The DNA for the CDR3 is TGCAGCGTTGGGAGAATGGATACGCAGTATTTT.

The chain employs TRBV10-3 and TRBJ1-1; maybe TRBD1 (6 bases). The germline V gene encodes CDR1 ENHRY and CDR2 SYGVKD. Trimming cost V 3 bases and J 4 bases, with 9 bases left between them. The CDR3 sequence is 13 residues long. CDR3 coding DNA: TGTGCCATCAGTGACAGGGGATCCACTGAAGCTTTCTTT. Protein: CAISDRGSTEAFF.

This chain uses TRBV2 with TRBJ1-2; D might be TRBD1 (5 bases). Germline V gene lookup returns CDR1 SNHLY and CDR2 FYNNEI. V shed 4 bases and J shed 5 bases, with 14 bases lying between them. The CDR3 loop spans 14 amino acids. The chain's CDR3 is CASSVFAGTYGYTF. The CDR3 bases are TGTGCCAGCAGTGTGTTTGCCGGGACTTATGGCTACACCTTC.

CDR3 nucleotide sequence: TGTGCCAGCAGCGTGGGTGTGGGACACTCTGGAAACACCATATATTTT. Protein: CASSVGVGHSGNTIYF. This chain uses TRBV9 with TRBJ1-3; maybe TRBD1 (6 bases). CDR1 is SGDLS and CDR2 is YYNGEE in the germline V gene. Trimming stripped 2 bases from V and 0 bases from J, with 12 bases between. The CDR3 covers 16 residues.

The chain links TRBV6-5 to TRBJ1-5; a possible D gene is TRBD1 (5 bases). Germline values: CDR1 MNHEY, CDR2 SVGAGI. Trimming pared 8 bases from V and 9 bases from J, leaving 23 bases between. This CDR3 contains 15 residues. CDR3 DNA: TGTGCCAGCGGACCCGACAGCCTACCCCATCGGCCCCAGCATTTT. It specifies CASGPDSLPHRPQHF.

The rearrangement uses TRBV9 and TRBJ1-6, with a weak D call TRBD1 (6 bases). Germline loops: CDR1 SGDLS, CDR2 YYNGEE. Trimming left V 4 bases short and J 6 bases short, with 14 bases between. This CDR3 region has 15 residues. The CDR3 sequence: CASSLNTGSNSPLHF. CDR3 bases: TGTGCCAGCAGCTTGAATACAGGGAGTAATTCACCCCTCCACTTT.

This rearrangement joins TRBV7-7 to TRBJ2-7, with D possibly being TRBD2 (7 bases). This CDR3 has 14 residues. CDR1 is SSHAT and CDR2 is FNYEAQ in the germline V gene (reference sequence). Trimming took 5 bases from V and 6 from J, leaving 17 bases between them. This CDR3 is CASSPGTIGGEQYF. The CDR3 region has the DNA TGTGCCAGCAGCCCGGGGACTATAGGGGGCGAGCAGTACTTC.

The chain uses TRBV5-1 and TRBJ2-5, with D possibly being TRBD1 (5 bases). The CDR3 is made up of 15 amino acids. Germline CDR1 SGHRS, CDR2 YFSETQ. Trimming left V 1 base short and J 5 bases short, with 15 bases between. Here the CDR3 DNA reads TGCGCCAGCAGCTTGCAGGGTTCGGCTCCGGAGACCCAGTACTTC. Its protein product is CASSLQGSAPETQYF.

This clone was recorded only once. This chain connects TRBV3-1 (or the pseudogene TRBV3-2) to TRBJ2-6; possibly TRBD2 for D (6 bases). This CDR3 comprises 17 residues. Trimming took 1 base from V and 2 from J, leaving 12 bases between them. Germline assignment: CDR1 LGHDT and CDR2 YNNKEL (reference sequence). CDR3 in amino acids: CASSQAGLSAGANVLTF. CDR3 nucleotide sequence: TGTGCCAGCAGCCAAGCCGGACTATCGGCTGGGGCCAACGTCCTGACTTTC.

This rearrangement joins TRBV7-9 to TRBJ1-2; unclear D gene. The CDR3 consists of 14 residues. Per the germline V gene, CDR1 is SEHNR and CDR2 is FQNEAQ (reference sequence). Trimming shortened V by 7 bases and J by 4 bases, and 16 bases separated the two germline ends. CDR3 sequence reads: CASTTTGQFYGYTF. Written as DNA, the CDR3 is TGTGCCAGCACCACGACGGGTCAGTTCTATGGCTACACCTTC.

The chain carries TRBV7-2 and TRBJ2-1, with TRBD1 matching over 7 bases. The V gene's germline CDR1 is SGHTA and CDR2 FQGNSA. The CDR3 sequence is 15 residues long. The V and J ends lost 1 base and 4 bases, in that order; junction bases with no gene match: 4. CDR3 DNA: TGTGCCAGCAGCTTAGTTGTGACAGGGTACAATGAGCAGTTCTTC. Translating it yields CASSLVVTGYNEQFF.